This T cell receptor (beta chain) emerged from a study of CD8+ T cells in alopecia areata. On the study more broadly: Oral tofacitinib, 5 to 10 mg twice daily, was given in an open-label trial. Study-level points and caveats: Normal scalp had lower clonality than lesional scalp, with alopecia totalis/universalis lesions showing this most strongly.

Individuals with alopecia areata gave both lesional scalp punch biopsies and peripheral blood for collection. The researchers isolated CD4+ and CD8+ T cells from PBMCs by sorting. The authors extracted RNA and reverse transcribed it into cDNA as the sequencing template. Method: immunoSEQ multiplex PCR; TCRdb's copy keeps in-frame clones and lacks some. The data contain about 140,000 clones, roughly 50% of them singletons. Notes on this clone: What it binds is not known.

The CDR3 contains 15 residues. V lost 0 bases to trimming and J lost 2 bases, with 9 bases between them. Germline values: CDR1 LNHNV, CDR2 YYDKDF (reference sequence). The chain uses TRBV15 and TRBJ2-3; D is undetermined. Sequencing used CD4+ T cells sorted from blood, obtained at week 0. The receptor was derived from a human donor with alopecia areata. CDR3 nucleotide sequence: TGTGCCACCAGCAGAGATTGGTCCTCCACAGATACGCAGTATTTT. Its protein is CATSRDWSSTDTQYF. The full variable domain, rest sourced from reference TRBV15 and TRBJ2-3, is DAMVIQNPRYQVTQFGKPVTLSCSQTLNHNVMYWYQQKSSQAPKLLFHYYDKDFNNEADTPDNFQSRRPNTSFCFLDIRSPGLGDTAMYLCATSRDWSSTDTQYFGPGTRLTVL.